This is a list of T cell receptor beta chains from one sample in a study of T cells in Graves' hyperthyroidism and ophthalmopathy. TCRdb re-derived calls from the multiplex PCR reads in MiXCR, one entry per CDR3 protein. The sample yields 350,000 or so distinct CDR3 sequences, 21% seen once. The sequencing sample was made of blood. Receptor source: a woman in her forties or fifties with Graves' hyperthyroidism. CDR3s include the opening cysteine and the closing phenylalanine or tryptophan. D genes are given only for firm matches. Part of the rows lack a size; the others show once, few, many or a class for expanded clones.

len | j_gene | abundance | v_gene | d_gene | CDR3nt | CDR3aa
15 | TRBJ2-7 | few | TRBV27 | TRBD2 | TGTGCCAGCAGTTTACTAGCGGGAGTTACCTACGAGCAGTACTTC | CASSLLAGVTYEQYF
12 | TRBJ1-5 | many | TRBV5-1 | - | TGCGCCAGCAGCGAGGGGGGTCAGCCCCAGCATTTT | CASSEGGQPQHF
14 | TRBJ2-2 | many | TRBV12-3/TRBV12-4 | - | TGTGCCAGCAGTTTGGTGCGTGGGGCCGGGGAGCTGTTTTTT | CASSLVRGAGELFF
16 | TRBJ2-5 | few | TRBV19 | TRBD1 | TGTGCCAGTAGTCAACAACCAGGGGGCCCACAAGAGACCCAGTACTTC | CASSQQPGGPQETQYF
15 | TRBJ2-2 | many | TRBV9 | - | TGTGCCAGCAGCGCGGCTCGCCTAGGGACCGGGGAGCTGTTTTTT | CASSAARLGTGELFF
17 | TRBJ2-1 | many | TRBV4-1 | TRBD2 | TGCGCCAGCAGCCAAGGGGAGGGGACTAGCGGGGGAAATGAGCAGTTCTTC | CASSQGEGTSGGNEQFF
13 | TRBJ1-1 | many | TRBV6-1 | TRBD1 | TGTGCCAGCGGCAGACAGGGGAACACTGAAGCTTTCTTT | CASGRQGNTEAFF
14 | TRBJ1-5 | few | TRBV30 | TRBD1 | TGTGCCTGGAGCCAGCCCAGGGGGCGGCAGCCCCAGCATTTT | CAWSQPRGRQPQHF
14 | TRBJ1-1 | many | TRBV5-1 | TRBD1 | TGCGCCAGCAGCGTGCCGGGACAGGGGGTTGAAGCTTTCTTT | CASSVPGQGVEAFF
11 | TRBJ2-3 | - | TRBV19 | - | TGTGCCAGTACTGGAGCAGATACGCAGTATTTT | CASTGADTQYF
15 | TRBJ1-5 | many | TRBV5-1 | - | TGCGCCAGCAGCTCCGGCGTATCTGGGGAGCAGCCCCAGCATTTT | CASSSGVSGEQPQHF
12 | TRBJ2-1 | many | TRBV11-2 | - | TGTGCCAGCAGTTCCGCGCCCAATGAGCAGTTCTTC | CASSSAPNEQFF
15 | TRBJ2-5 | - | TRBV7-9 | TRBD2 | TGTGCCAGCAGCTTAGATGCGGGAGGGCTAGAGACCCAGTACTTC | CASSLDAGGLETQYF
16 | TRBJ2-5 | many | TRBV7-2 | TRBD2 | TGTGCCAGCAGCTTAGATTTGCGGGAGGGGGCGGAGACCCAGTACTTC | CASSLDLREGAETQYF
15 | TRBJ1-5 | - | TRBV7-9 | TRBD1 | TGTGCCAGCAGCTCGGGGGGACAGGGCAATCAGCCCCAGCATTTT | CASSSGGQGNQPQHF
19 | TRBJ2-3 | many | TRBV20-1 | TRBD2 | TGCAGTGCTTCTCCGGGACTAGCGGGATCCCCTGGTAGCGCAGATACGCAGTATTTT | CSASPGLAGSPGSADTQYF
14 | TRBJ2-7 | few | TRBV25-1 | - | TGTGCCAGCAGTGAATACAGGACACCGGGAGAGCAGTACTTC | CASSEYRTPGEQYF
13 | TRBJ1-1 | many | TRBV12-3/TRBV12-4 | - | TGTGCCAGCAGTTACGGACATAACACTGAAGCTTTCTTT | CASSYGHNTEAFF
13 | TRBJ2-5 | few | TRBV10-3 | TRBD2 | TGTGCCATCAGAACTAGCGGGAAGGAGACCCAGTACTTC | CAIRTSGKETQYF
13 | TRBJ1-2 | many | TRBV12-5 | - | TGTGCTAGTGGTTCCTCGGGAAACTATGGCTACACCTTC | CASGSSGNYGYTF
21 | TRBJ2-2 | many | TRBV11-2 | TRBD1 | TGTGCCAGCAGCTTAGATCACCCCGACAGGGTTGCGACTCCCAACACCGGGGAGCTGTTTTTT | CASSLDHPDRVATPNTGELFF
17 | TRBJ2-3 | many | TRBV3-1 | TRBD2 | TGTGCCAGCAGCCCCCTGACTAGCGGGAGAGGGGCAGATACGCAGTATTTT | CASSPLTSGRGADTQYF
16 | TRBJ1-2 | - | TRBV3-1 | - | TGTGCCAGCAGCCAAGATCCTGCGGGGGCAAACTATGGCTACACCTTC | CASSQDPAGANYGYTF
15 | TRBJ2-3 | many | TRBV28 | TRBD1 | TGTGCCAGCAGCCTAGGACAGGTCGGCACAGATACGCAGTATTTT | CASSLGQVGTDTQYF
18 | TRBJ2-7 | many | TRBV27 | TRBD2 | TGTGCCAGCAGTTTACGAGGGGGACTAGCGGGAGCTGGCTACGAGCAGTACTTC | CASSLRGGLAGAGYEQYF